This TCR beta chain was identified during a study of cytomegalovirus exposure and HLA in healthy donors. Those who donated were healthy bone marrow donors. CDR3 size: 12 residues. Trimming cost V 3 bases and J 8 bases, with 8 bases left between them. The V gene's germline CDR1 is SNHLY and CDR2 FYNNEI. PCR involved 60 Vbeta and 13 Jbeta primers. Here immunoSEQ multiplex PCR was the method, and the copy in TCRdb shows in-frame clones only, minus some. The sample lists 100,000 to 150,000 clones; around 80% were seen once. The sequence was obtained from a woman aged 60 to 75 in good health and CMV-seropositive. This chain joins TRBV2 and TRBJ2-1; a possible D gene is TRBD2 (7 bases). Sample: PBMCs. This chain's CDR3 is CASSEGGHEQFF. The CDR3 DNA is TGTGCCAGCAGTGAGGGGGGGCATGAGCAGTTCTTC.